This T cell receptor (beta chain) was sequenced for a study of early T cells in non-severe SARS-CoV-2 infection. Study as a whole: Chains were not paired, and sequencing was done on bulk RNA from unsorted whole blood.

Study findings and constraints: Matches to VDJdb favored anti-spike CD8 responses and missed private and CD4 specificities.

Individually, cDNA molecules had unique molecular identifiers attached to them. TCRdb redid the calling of the 5' RACE reads with MiXCR, one entry per CDR3 protein. The sample records approximately 47,000 distinct CDR3 sequences, roughly a tenth being singletons. Trimming shortened V by 3 bases and J by 1 base, and 9 bases separated the two germline ends. The CDR3 runs 14 residues. CDR1 and CDR2 from the germline V gene are SEHNR and FQNEAQ (reference sequence). Worth noting for this clonotype: What it binds is unknown.

The source material was whole blood, sampled at baseline. The rearrangement links TRBV7-9 to TRBJ2-5, with D maybe TRBD1 (5 bases). The clonotype comes from an adult who was a healthcare worker with PCR-confirmed SARS-CoV-2 infection or an uninfected control (not recorded which). The DNA of the CDR3 is TGTGCCAGCAGCTTCCCGACAGCCCAAGAGACCCAGTACTTC. It codes for CASSFPTAQETQYF.